One and the same sample provided the 21 T cell receptor beta chains below, sequenced in a study of T cell responses to AZD1222 COVID-19 vaccine. Measured with immunoSEQ multiplex PCR; TCRdb has only the in-frame clones, and not every one. The sample includes around 120,000 clones, about 93% seen only once; the top ten take around 2%. Sample: peripheral blood, taken on day 0 of AZD1222 vaccination. These receptors all stem from an adult in good health.

V usage is TRBV5-1 and J usage is TRBJ2-3; 10 positions match TRBD1. The CDR3 runs to 15 residues. The germline CDR1 and CDR2 sequences are SGHRS and YFSETQ. After removal of 9 bases from V and 1 base from J, the junction contained 8 bases not matched to a gene. Here the CDR3 DNA reads TGCGCCACCTCATTTGGGACAGGGGGCACAGATACGCAGTATTTT. Protein sequence: CATSFGTGGTDTQYF. The full variable domain, its missing parts supplied by reference TRBV5-1 and TRBJ2-3, is KAGVTQTPRYLIKTRGQQVTLSCSPISGHRSVSWYQQTPGQGLQFLFEYFSETQRNKGNFPGRFSGRQFSNSRSEMNVSTLELGDSALYLCATSFGTGGTDTQYFGPGTRLTVL.

The gene calls are TRBV5-1 and TRBJ2-7; D may be TRBD1 (6 bases). Germline V gene sequence: CDR1 SGHRS, CDR2 YFSETQ. This CDR3 has 15 amino acids. Trimming removed 4 bases from V and 0 bases from J, with 14 bases in between. The CDR3 loop is CASSPGDIGSYEQYF. The CDR3 DNA reads TGCGCCAGCAGCCCCGGGGACATCGGCTCCTACGAGCAGTACTTC.

The V call is TRBV20-1, the J call TRBJ2-7; 7 bases are a match to TRBD2. From germline, CDR1 is DFQATT and CDR2 SNEGSKA (reference sequence). CDR3 length equals 14 residues. With V trimmed by 6 bases and J by 4 bases, 12 bases remained unmatched. This CDR3 reads CSASFGEGAYEQYF. CDR3 bases: TGCAGTGCGAGTTTTGGGGAGGGTGCGTACGAGCAGTACTTC.

The chain employs TRBV25-1 and TRBJ1-2, with 8 nucleotides matching TRBD1. The CDR3 consists of 15 residues. The V gene's germline CDR1 is MGHDK and CDR2 SYGVNS. V lost 5 bases and J lost 7; bases outside the gene matches: 12. This CDR3 is CASSLGQAIWGGYTF. CDR3 nucleotide sequence: TGTGCCAGCAGTCTGGGACAGGCAATATGGGGTGGCTACACCTTC.

The rearrangement joins TRBV6-5 to TRBJ2-6, with unresolved D. V was clipped by 3 bases and J by 0 bases, with 3 bases between them. This CDR3 contains 14 residues. In germline, CDR1 is MNHEY, CDR2 SVGAGI. The CDR3 here is CASSYRSGANVLTF. In nucleotides, the CDR3 is TGTGCCAGCAGTTATCGCTCTGGGGCCAACGTCCTGACTTTC.

The chain combines TRBV11-2 with TRBJ2-3; 16 bases fit TRBD2. Trimming removed 5 bases from V and 2 bases from J; junction bases left unmatched: 4. Per germline, CDR1 SGHAT and CDR2 FQNNGV. The CDR3 spans 17 residues. CDR3 in DNA: TGTGCCAGCAGCAAGGGACTAGCGGGGGGGAACACAGATACGCAGTATTTT. Residues: CASSKGLAGGNTDTQYF.

The V call is TRBV4-1, the J call TRBJ1-4; tentative D call: TRBD1 (6 bases). This CDR3 has 20 amino acids. Germline loops: CDR1 MGHRA, CDR2 YSYEKL. The V end was cut by 0 bases, the J end by 2 bases, with 22 bases between. CDR3 loop: CASSQDMAETGSVTNEKLFF. The CDR3 coding sequence is TGCGCCAGCAGCCAAGATATGGCCGAGACAGGTAGCGTGACTAATGAAAAACTGTTTTTT.

The rearrangement links TRBV19 to TRBJ1-1; TRBD1 is a possible D gene (6 bases). CDR1 and CDR2 from the germline V gene are LNHDA and SQIVND (reference sequence). The V and J ends lost 6 bases and 0 bases respectively, with 11 bases between them. The CDR3 is 14 amino acids. The CDR3: CASSLQGVNTEAFF. CDR3 nucleotides: TGTGCCAGTAGCCTACAGGGCGTGAACACTGAAGCTTTCTTT.

This sequence joins TRBV12-3 or TRBV12-4 and TRBJ2-1; 7 bases are a match to TRBD1. J gave up 5 bases and V 6 bases, and 1 base lay outside the gene matches. The length of the CDR3 is 12 residues. The CDR3 region has the DNA TGTGCCAGCAGCCAGGGGGACAATGAGCAGTTCTTC. Its protein is CASSQGDNEQFF.

The chain couples TRBV27 to TRBJ1-1; D not certain. Germline V CDR1 and CDR2: MNHEY, SMNVEV (reference sequence). The CDR3 consists of 14 residues. Trimming took off 0 bases at V and 1 base at J, with 6 bases between the two ends. CDR3 in DNA: TGTGCCAGCAGTTTATCGGGGAAGAACACTGAAGCTTTCTTT. Protein: CASSLSGKNTEAFF.

J is TRBJ1-1 and V is TRBV5-1; D perhaps matches TRBD1 (5 bases). The length of the CDR3 is 15 residues. The V gene's germline CDR1 is SGHRS and CDR2 YFSETQ. V lost 3 bases, J lost 0 bases, and 12 bases lay in between. The CDR3 nucleotides are TGCGCCAGCAGCTCCTCCGGGACGGTGAACACTGAAGCTTTCTTT. This translates into CASSSSGTVNTEAFF.

The chain recombines TRBV29-1 with TRBJ1-3; 9 nucleotides match TRBD1. The V and J ends lost 5 bases and 5 bases, in that order; junction bases with no gene match: 7. Germline CDR1 reads SQVTM; CDR2 reads ANQGSEA. This CDR3 is built from 14 residues. Written as DNA, the CDR3 is TGCAGCGTTACAGGGGGCGATTCGCGAAACACCATATATTTT. It yields the protein CSVTGGDSRNTIYF.

The chain recombines TRBV5-1 with TRBJ2-7, with 8 bases matching TRBD1. Germline CDR1 SGHRS, CDR2 YFSETQ. This CDR3 has 14 residues. V trimming: 4 bases; J trimming: 6 bases; junction bases outside the gene matches: 9. CDR3 in amino acids: CASSARQGNSEQYF. Here the CDR3 DNA reads TGCGCCAGCAGCGCTAGACAGGGGAACTCCGAGCAGTACTTC.

V is TRBV7-3 and J is TRBJ1-1; D ambiguous. The germline CDR1 and CDR2 sequences are SGHTA and FQGTGA. CDR3 size: 14 residues. Between the trimmed V and J ends, which lost 4 bases and 2 bases, there was a span of 11 bases. The CDR3: CASSSLGPNTEAFF. Here the CDR3 DNA reads TGTGCCAGCAGCTCCCTCGGGCCCAACACTGAAGCTTTCTTT.

The genes are TRBV19 and TRBJ2-1; a weak D match, TRBD1 (5 bases). Trimming left V 4 bases short and J 4 bases short, with 8 bases between. The CDR3 extends over 13 amino acids. Per germline, CDR1 LNHDA and CDR2 SQIVND (reference sequence). CDR3 sequence reads: CASSRGGYNEQFF. CDR3 bases: TGTGCCAGTAGTAGGGGCGGTTACAATGAGCAGTTCTTC.

In DNA, the CDR3 is TGTGCCAGCAGCCAGTCGGTAGCGGGGGGGCTCAATGAGCAGTTCTTC. Protein sequence: CASSQSVAGGLNEQFF. This chain uses TRBV11-3 with TRBJ2-1, with 11 bases identical to TRBD2. CDR1 and CDR2 from the germline V gene are SGHNT and YENEEA. Unmatched junction bases numbered 9, after V lost 5 bases and J lost 6 bases. CDR3 length: 16 amino acids.

The chain carries TRBV27 and TRBJ2-2, with TRBD2 matching over 7 bases. CDR1 and CDR2 (germline): MNHEY, SMNVEV (reference sequence). This CDR3 has 16 amino acids. V was pared by 2 bases and J by 4 bases, with 7 bases of the junction left unmatched. CDR3 DNA: TGTGCCAGCAGTTTAGTGGCGGGAGTAGGCACCGGGGAGCTGTTTTTT. This translates into CASSLVAGVGTGELFF.

The rearrangement uses TRBV7-3 and TRBJ2-1; D may be TRBD2 (6 bases). The CDR3 runs 16 residues. The V gene's germline CDR1 is SGHTA and CDR2 FQGTGA. V was pared by 1 base and J by 8 bases, with 18 bases between. Here the CDR3 DNA reads TGTGCCAGCAGCTTAAGTGGGGCGGCTAGCGCGTATGAGCAGTTCTTC. This translates into CASSLSGAASAYEQFF. Filled out from reference TRBV7-3 and TRBJ2-1, the complete variable domain reads GAGVSQTPSNKVTEKGKYVELRCDPISGHTALYWYRQSLGQGPEFLIYFQGTGAADDSGLPNDRFFAVRPEGSVSTLKIQRTERGDSAVYLCASSLSGAASAYEQFFGPGTRLTVL.

The chain couples TRBV12-3 or TRBV12-4 to TRBJ1-5; D gene ambiguous. Trimming cost V 3 bases and J 4 bases, with 4 bases left between them. There are 12 residues in the CDR3. The CDR3 reads CASSFQNQPQHF. The CDR3 DNA sequence: TGTGCCAGCAGTTTCCAGAATCAGCCCCAGCATTTT.

In its sample, this clone was seen a few times. This sequence joins TRBV13 and TRBJ1-6, with unresolved D. V lost 0 bases to trimming and J lost 9 bases, with 9 bases between them. Per germline, CDR1 PRHDT and CDR2 FYEKMQ (reference sequence). The CDR3 contains 14 residues. In DNA, the CDR3 is TGTGCCAGCAGCTTAGGCCTGGGCGGTTCACCCCTCCACTTT. Translation: CASSLGLGGSPLHF.

This clone was recorded once. This chain connects TRBV7-9 to TRBJ1-3; 7 bases line up with TRBD1. The J segment lost 4 bases and the V segment lost 5 bases, leaving 2 bases of the junction unmatched. The CDR3 is 13 amino acids. Germline V gene sequence: CDR1 SEHNR, CDR2 FQNEAQ (reference sequence). CDR3 nucleotides: TGTGCCAGCAGCCCGGGACAGGGAAACACCATATATTTT. It is translated as CASSPGQGNTIYF.